Sequencing of this T cell receptor beta chain was carried out in a study of human T cells and chemical hapten exposure. Study in general: A patient group, mainly female, showed alopecia areata, totalis or universalis.

V was trimmed by 5 bases and J by 1 base, leaving 11 bases between them. This CDR3 has 14 amino acids. The V gene's germline CDR1 is KGHSH and CDR2 LQKENI. As for time point: pre-sensitization, week 0. Treatment of the sample: therapeutic diphenylcyclopropenone sensitization with weekly scalp DPC. This clonotype appeared many times. TCRdb called the RACE reads again in MiXCR, with one record for every CDR3 protein. Altogether some 39,000 distinct CDR3 sequences are present, roughly 7.6% being singletons, with the ten largest covering 1.3%. The V call is TRBV18, the J call TRBJ1-1, with D possibly TRBD1 on 5 matching bases. This material consisted of whole blood, taken in connection with sensitization to the hapten diphenylcyclopropenone (DPC). The sequence was collected from a woman in her 50s with alopecia areata. Some clones in this sample may be carry-over from other donors' samples. The CDR3 sequence: CASSGAQANTEAFF. CDR3 DNA sequence: TGTGCCAGCTCAGGCGCACAGGCGAACACTGAAGCTTTCTTT.